This T cell receptor beta chain was documented in a study of chemoradiotherapy in HPV16-positive cancers. Across the whole study: Candidate HPV-specific clones and shared TCR motifs came from two HPV16-positive patients. Overall study findings and caveats: HPV-specific T cells were functionally defined from only two HPV16-positive patients.

The CDR3 consists of 15 residues. The germline V and J ends were trimmed by 4 bases and 3 bases, with 16 bases remaining between them. Germline-derived CDR1 and CDR2 are SGHRS and YFSETQ. Data came from immunoSEQ multiplex PCR; TCRdb stores just in-frame clones and leaves some out. The table includes over a thousand clones, about 86% detected once. This clone was seen more than once but under ten times. Its specificity is unknown. Samples were taken several times over chemoradiotherapy. The TCR originated in a human donor with HPV-associated anogenital cancer. The sample was tumor tissue, taken from a patient who underwent chemoradiotherapy. The chain recombines TRBV5-1 with TRBJ1-2, with a possible D match to TRBD1 (5 bases). The CDR3 DNA follows: TGCGCCAGCAGCCCGGGGACCGCCATCGACTATGGCTACACCTTC. Translated, it gives CASSPGTAIDYGYTF.